In this sample, the clone carrying this T cell receptor beta chain turned up a few times. Its antigen is as yet unknown. Molecular-barcoded quantitative 5'-RACE produced these TCR beta libraries. MiXCR, run by TCRdb on the 5' RACE reads, gives a single entry per CDR3 protein. Of roughly 200,000 distinct CDR3 sequences listed, roughly 13% are singletons. Germline V gene data show CDR1 as LNHDA and CDR2 as SQIVND (reference sequence). This CDR3 spans 13 amino acids. The ends were cut back, 3 bases at V and 11 bases at J, with 14 bases in the middle. The sample is drawn from a study of CD8 T cells in ankylosing spondylitis. Study results and limitations: Relatively rare in peripheral blood, disease-linked clones were also CD8+.

What was sequenced was blood, either unsorted or a sorted T cell fraction (not recorded which). The chain uses TRBV19 and TRBJ1-5; possible D gene TRBD1, 5 bases. The clonotype originates from a male donor with ankylosing spondylitis or in good health (not recorded which). CDR3: CASSMGPLRSQHF. Written as DNA, the CDR3 is TGTGCCAGTAGTATGGGACCCTTAAGGTCCCAGCATTTT. Drawing the rest from reference TRBV19 and TRBJ1-5, the complete variable domain is DGGITQSPKYLFRKEGQNVTLSCEQNLNHDAMYWYRQDPGQGLRLIYYSQIVNDFQKGDIAEGYSVSREKKESFPLTVTSAQKNPTAFYLCASSMGPLRSQHFGDGTRLSIL.